These 27 T cell receptor beta chains were sequenced from one sample in a study of blood T cell repertoires in COVID-19. Sequencing used immunoSEQ multiplex PCR; TCRdb keeps in-frame clones, though not all of them. The data show around 300,000 clones, around 90% seen once. Sequenced sample: peripheral blood. Source of these receptors: a man between 50 and 59 years old with acute or convalescent COVID-19.

This clone has ten or more counts. The rearrangement joins TRBV3-1 (or the pseudogene TRBV3-2) to TRBJ2-7; D is possibly TRBD2 (7 bases). This CDR3 has 14 residues. The V gene lost 1 base and the J gene lost 7 bases, with 14 bases spanning the gap. The V gene's germline CDR1 is LGHDT and CDR2 YNNKEL (reference sequence). The CDR3 nucleotides are TGTGCCAGCAGCCAAGCGCAGGGGAGGGGGGAGCAGTACTTC. Residues: CASSQAQGRGEQYF.

The V gene is TRBV28, the J gene TRBJ1-1; 10 bases are shared with TRBD1. This CDR3 comprises 17 residues. Per the germline V gene, CDR1 is MDHEN and CDR2 is SYDVKM. The J segment lost 6 bases and the V segment lost 2 bases, leaving 12 bases of the junction unmatched. The CDR3 region has the DNA TGTGCCAGCAGTTTAGCCGGGACAGGGGCCATGGAGGCTGAAGCTTTCTTT. Translated, it gives CASSLAGTGAMEAEAFF.

V gene TRBV7-6 combines with J gene TRBJ2-7; 7 nucleotides agree with TRBD1. The CDR3 runs to 14 residues. J gave up 0 bases and V 5 bases, and 4 bases lay outside the gene matches. The V gene's germline CDR1 is SGHVS and CDR2 FNYEAQ. This chain's CDR3 is CASSAQGTSYEQYF. DNA for the CDR3: TGTGCCAGCAGCGCACAGGGGACCTCCTACGAGCAGTACTTC. The full variable domain, rest sourced from reference TRBV7-6 and TRBJ2-7, is GAGVSQSPRYKVTKRGQDVALRCDPISGHVSLYWYRQALGQGPEFLTYFNYEAQQDKSGLPNDRFSAERPEGSISTLTIQRTEQRDSAMYRCASSAQGTSYEQYFGPGTRLTVT.

The V and J genes are TRBV19 and TRBJ2-1, with 7 bases aligning to TRBD1. Unmatched junction bases numbered 12, after V lost 7 bases and J lost 6 bases. The V gene's germline CDR1 is LNHDA and CDR2 SQIVND (reference sequence). This CDR3 has 15 amino acids. The CDR3 sequence: CASNYRDSRSNEQFF. In DNA form, the CDR3 reads TGTGCCAGTAATTACCGGGACAGCCGTTCCAATGAGCAGTTCTTC.

This rearrangement joins TRBV5-1 to TRBJ2-2; a weak D match, TRBD1 (6 bases). The length of the CDR3 is 16 residues. Germline V gene data show CDR1 as SGHRS and CDR2 as YFSETQ. The V gene lost 4 bases and the J gene lost 0 bases, with 13 bases spanning the gap. As DNA, the CDR3 is TGCGCCAGCAGCGAGACCGCAGGGGCGAACACCGGGGAGCTGTTTTTT. This encodes CASSETAGANTGELFF. Together with reference TRBV5-1 and TRBJ2-2, the CDR3 gives the full variable domain: KAGVTQTPRYLIKTRGQQVTLSCSPISGHRSVSWYQQTPGQGLQFLFEYFSETQRNKGNFPGRFSGRQFSNSRSEMNVSTLELGDSALYLCASSETAGANTGELFFGEGSRLTVL.

This clone was recorded a few times. The V gene is TRBV6-6, the J gene TRBJ2-5; D possibly corresponds to TRBD2 (6 bases). The CDR3 totals 13 residues. From germline, CDR1 is MNHNY and CDR2 SVGAGI (reference sequence). Trimming left V 1 base short and J 7 bases short, with 10 bases between. The DNA for the CDR3 is TGTGCCAGCAGTTACTTTGCCGGGGGGACCCAGTACTTC. Amino acid sequence: CASSYFAGGTQYF.

J is TRBJ2-2 and V is TRBV3-1 (or the pseudogene TRBV3-2); maybe TRBD1 (5 bases). CDR3 length equals 15 residues. Germline CDR1 LGHDT, CDR2 YNNKEL (reference sequence). The V and J ends lost 2 bases and 6 bases respectively, with 13 bases between them. The CDR3 spells CASSQSAGRAGELFF. CDR3 nucleotides: TGTGCCAGCAGCCAATCGGCAGGCAGGGCCGGGGAGCTGTTTTTT.

The CDR3 DNA sequence: TGTGCCAGCAGCCTGACAGGGGCCCCAGGGAACTATGGCTACACCTTC. Its protein is CASSLTGAPGNYGYTF. The chain employs TRBV2 and TRBJ1-2; the match to TRBD1 covers 8 bases. Germline loops: CDR1 SNHLY, CDR2 FYNNEI. CDR3 length: 16 residues. V gave up 6 bases and J gave up 2 bases; unmatched junction bases: 11.

This chain joins TRBV7-8 and TRBJ2-1; possible D gene TRBD1, 7 bases. Germline-derived CDR1 and CDR2 are SGHVS and FQNEAQ. Trimming stripped 3 bases from V and 6 bases from J, with 12 bases between. The CDR3 covers 14 residues. The CDR3 sequence: CASSFPQGGNEQFF. The CDR3, as DNA: TGTGCCAGCAGCTTCCCCCAGGGGGGCAATGAGCAGTTCTTC.

This chain uses TRBV5-1 with TRBJ2-1; 8 bases align to TRBD2. Germline values: CDR1 SGHRS, CDR2 YFSETQ. V gave up 4 bases and J gave up 2 bases; unmatched junction bases: 5. CDR3 length equals 15 residues. The CDR3 region is CASSAGGGPYNEQFF. The DNA for the CDR3 is TGCGCCAGCAGCGCCGGCGGGGGGCCCTACAATGAGCAGTTCTTC.

V is TRBV6-5 and J is TRBJ1-2; D may be TRBD1 (6 bases). Trimming shortened V by 6 bases and J by 6 bases, and 20 bases separated the two germline ends. The CDR3 loop spans 15 amino acids. Germline V gene lookup returns CDR1 MNHEY and CDR2 SVGAGI. The CDR3 region has the DNA TGTGCCAGCAGCCTCCAATGGACAGCAGGCGATGGCTACACCTTC. Translating gives CASSLQWTAGDGYTF.

This chain joins TRBV11-1 and TRBJ2-3, with D uncertain. The CDR3 consists of 14 residues. The V gene's germline CDR1 is SGHAT and CDR2 FQDESV (reference sequence). V lost 1 base to trimming and J lost 5 bases, with 10 bases between them. In nucleotides, the CDR3 is TGTGCCAGCAGCTTAGGGGCACGGAAAGATACGCAGTATTTT. Its translation: CASSLGARKDTQYF. The full variable domain, completed using reference TRBV11-1 and TRBJ2-3, is EAEVAQSPRYKITEKSQAVAFWCDPISGHATLYWYRQILGQGPELLVQFQDESVVDDSQLPKDRFSAERLKGVDSTLKIQPAELGDSAMYLCASSLGARKDTQYFGPGTRLTVL.

The rearrangement links TRBV3-1 (or the pseudogene TRBV3-2) to TRBJ2-5; 10 bases map to TRBD2. Losses at the gene ends were 2 bases for V and 4 bases for J; bases not matched to a gene: 1. Germline CDR1 is LGHDT and CDR2 is YNNKEL (reference sequence). CDR3 length: 14 amino acids. The CDR3 is CASSQSGGAETQYF. CDR3 coding DNA: TGTGCCAGCAGCCAAAGCGGGGGGGCAGAGACCCAGTACTTC.

Here the CDR3 DNA reads TGCGCCAGCAGCATACATTTCGGGTCCGGGGAGCTGTTTTTT. It encodes CASSIHFGSGELFF. The J gene is TRBJ2-2, the V gene TRBV5-1; no reliable D call. CDR1 and CDR2 (germline): SGHRS, YFSETQ. The CDR3 runs to 14 residues. Deletions cut 4 bases from V and 6 bases from J, with 13 bases between.

The chain recombines TRBV6-4 with TRBJ1-1; 9 bases fit TRBD1. The CDR3 is 14 residues long. The V gene end was trimmed by 5 bases and the J gene end by 5 bases; junction bases not matched to a gene: 6. Germline values: CDR1 MRHNA, CDR2 SNTAGT. The CDR3 DNA sequence: TGTGCCAGCAGTCTCACAGGGGGCGTTACTGAAGCTTTCTTT. It translates to CASSLTGGVTEAFF.

The chain joins TRBV27 to TRBJ2-1; 10 bases map to TRBD2. V lost 3 bases and J lost 10; bases outside the gene matches: 6. Germline CDR1 reads MNHEY; CDR2 reads SMNVEV (reference sequence). The CDR3 length is 14 residues. In nucleotides, the CDR3 is TGTGCCAGCAGTTTCAGCGGGGGGGCCGGGGAGCAGTTCTTC. Translated: CASSFSGGAGEQFF.

The J gene is TRBJ2-5, the V gene TRBV7-3; TRBD2 agrees at 9 bases. The CDR3 is 18 residues long. Germline V gene lookup returns CDR1 SGHTA and CDR2 FQGTGA. J gave up 7 bases and V 5 bases, and 20 bases lay outside the gene matches. As DNA, the CDR3 is TGTGCCAGCAGCGCCTCCGGGACTAGCCAATCGGGGGTGGGGACCCAGTACTTC. Translation gives CASSASGTSQSGVGTQYF. Full variable domain (rest looked up from reference TRBV7-3 and TRBJ2-5): GAGVSQTPSNKVTEKGKYVELRCDPISGHTALYWYRQSLGQGPEFLIYFQGTGAADDSGLPNDRFFAVRPEGSVSTLKIQRTERGDSAVYLCASSASGTSQSGVGTQYFGPGTRLLVL.

The chain carries TRBV12-3 or TRBV12-4 and TRBJ1-2; no definite D call. The CDR3 has 12 amino acids. V gave up 4 bases and J gave up 7 bases, with 10 bases separating them. CDR3 sequence: CASSWEGGGYTF. CDR3 in DNA: TGTGCCAGCAGTTGGGAGGGAGGTGGCTACACCTTC.

The chain has TRBV4-1 and TRBJ1-5; D is undetermined. This CDR3 has 15 residues. The germline gives CDR1 MGHRA, CDR2 YSYEKL. Trimming pared 1 base from V and 7 bases from J, leaving 14 bases between. CDR3 residues: CASSQGGNLGQPQHF. CDR3 nucleotide sequence: TGCGCCAGCAGCCAAGGAGGGAATTTAGGACAGCCCCAGCATTTT.

The rearrangement links TRBV11-2 to TRBJ2-1, with 10 positions matching TRBD1. Losses at the gene ends were 5 bases for V and 7 bases for J; bases not matched to a gene: 8. Germline V gene lookup returns CDR1 SGHAT and CDR2 FQNNGV. The CDR3 runs 15 residues. CDR3 coding DNA: TGTGCCAGCAGCCACGGGACAGGGGTTGGGAATGAGCAGTTCTTC. Its protein is CASSHGTGVGNEQFF.

The chain recombines TRBV7-2 with TRBJ1-1; D is possibly TRBD1 (6 bases). Trimming shortened V by 6 bases and J by 1 base, and 12 bases separated the two germline ends. CDR3 length equals 14 residues. From germline, CDR1 is SGHTA and CDR2 FQGNSA. CDR3 region: CASRAQGTNTEAFF. The CDR3, as DNA: TGTGCCAGCAGAGCTCAGGGGACGAACACTGAAGCTTTCTTT.

The rearrangement uses TRBV14 and TRBJ1-4, with 8 bases that match TRBD1. The CDR3 spans 16 residues. Germline V CDR1 and CDR2: SGHDN, FVKESK. J gave up 0 bases and V 4 bases, and 4 bases lay outside the gene matches. The CDR3 nucleotides read TGTGCCAGCAGCCCATGGGGACAGGCAACTAATGAAAAACTGTTTTTT. It codes for CASSPWGQATNEKLFF.

The CDR3 loop is CASSYSGDGYTF. The DNA of the CDR3 is TGTGCCAGCAGTTACTCGGGAGATGGCTACACCTTC. The chain employs TRBV6-5 and TRBJ1-2, with D unclear. The V gene lost 0 bases and the J gene lost 6 bases, with 5 bases spanning the gap. Germline lookup yields CDR1 MNHEY and CDR2 SVGAGI. This CDR3 comprises 12 residues.

The chain carries TRBV29-1 and TRBJ2-1; 7 bases are a match to TRBD1. This CDR3 comprises 14 residues. V trimming: 2 bases; J trimming: 8 bases; junction bases outside the gene matches: 9. Germline CDR1 reads SQVTM; CDR2 reads ANQGSEA. In DNA, the CDR3 is TGCAGCGTTGAATCCCGGACAGGTCTCGATGAGCAGTTCTTC. This gives the protein CSVESRTGLDEQFF.

The chain is built from TRBV7-2 and TRBJ2-2, with D uncertain. CDR3 size: 14 residues. Germline V gene sequence: CDR1 SGHTA, CDR2 FQGNSA. Between the trimmed V and J ends, which lost 1 base and 7 bases, there was a span of 10 bases. The CDR3 protein is CASSLGSFSGELFF. CDR3 DNA sequence: TGTGCCAGCAGCTTAGGGAGCTTCAGCGGGGAGCTGTTTTTT.

The chain has TRBV11-2 and TRBJ1-1; 8 bases fit TRBD1. Germline-derived CDR1 and CDR2 are SGHAT and FQNNGV. The length of the CDR3 is 14 residues. V shed 5 bases and J 5 bases; nucleotides not matched to a gene: 7. The CDR3 reads CASSRDRGRTEAFF. The CDR3 coding sequence is TGTGCCAGCAGCCGTGACAGGGGAAGGACTGAAGCTTTCTTT.

The gene calls are TRBV19 and TRBJ2-1, with 13 bases aligning to TRBD2. Germline values: CDR1 LNHDA, CDR2 SQIVND (reference sequence). With 3 bases clipped from V and 8 bases from J, the junction kept 4 bases outside the gene matches. The CDR3 loop spans 15 amino acids. The CDR3 reads CASSIALAGGHEQFF. The CDR3 region has the DNA TGTGCCAGTAGTATCGCACTAGCGGGGGGGCATGAGCAGTTCTTC.